Each of the 19 T cell receptor beta chains below was sequenced from the same sample in a study of blood T cells in healthy people across ages. PCR was performed a second time for 7 to 11 cycles using a sample-barcoded 5' primer and a J-beta primer mix. Via MiXCR, TCRdb re-called the 5' RACE reads, giving one row per CDR3 protein. The sample has 900,000 to 950,000 distinct CDR3 sequences, roughly 28% seen once. These same data were also listed under a study on T cells of mothers and their children.

The source material was blood. These receptor sequences come from a woman aged 35 to 49 in good health.

This clonotype was seen ten or more times. The DNA for the CDR3 is TGTGCCAGCAGCCACCCCTCGACTTGGTACGAGCAGTACTTC. This sequence encodes CASSHPSTWYEQYF. The chain employs TRBV4-2 and TRBJ2-7; D remains ambiguous. Trimming shortened V by 3 bases and J by 4 bases, and 13 bases separated the two germline ends. This CDR3 has 14 amino acids. Germline-derived CDR1 and CDR2 are LGHNA and YNFKEQ.

This chain connects TRBV7-9 to TRBJ2-3; D gene uncertain. Germline V gives CDR1 SEHNR, CDR2 FQNEAQ (reference sequence). Trimming stripped 7 bases from V and 6 bases from J, with 8 bases between. The CDR3 is made up of 11 amino acids. The CDR3 is CASTEADTQYF. Written as DNA, the CDR3 is TGTGCCAGCACCGAGGCGGATACGCAGTATTTT.

The chain uses TRBV18 and TRBJ1-4; D not resolved. Trimming removed 6 bases from V and 0 bases from J, with 8 bases in between. The V gene's germline CDR1 is KGHSH and CDR2 LQKENI. This CDR3 region has 14 residues. CDR3 loop: CASSHKPTNEKLFF. In DNA, the CDR3 is TGTGCCAGCTCCCACAAACCAACTAATGAAAAACTGTTTTTT. The full variable domain, rest sourced from reference TRBV18 and TRBJ1-4, is NAGVMQNPRHLVRRRGQEARLRCSPMKGHSHVYWYRQLPEEGLKFMVYLQKENIIDESGMPKERFSAEFPKEGPSILRIQQVVRGDSAAYFCASSHKPTNEKLFFGSGTQLSVL.

Comment on this clonotype: The junction departs from germline at one end; a sequencing error may be responsible. The gene calls are TRBV2 and TRBJ2-5; 8 positions agree with TRBD1. The CDR3 spans 14 residues. Germline values: CDR1 SNHLY, CDR2 FYNNEI. DNA for the CDR3: TGTACCAGCAGCCCGACGACAGGGGAAGAGACCCAGTACTTC. Residues: CTSSPTTGEETQYF.

This clonotype was observed a single time. A much larger clone lies a single base off, so this may be a read error. This CDR3 reads CASSSDRGAWKQYF. CDR3 DNA: TGTGCCAGCAGTTCCGACAGGGGGGCCTGGAAGCAGTACTTC. The rearrangement links TRBV28 to TRBJ2-7; 9 nucleotides match TRBD1. The CDR3 has 14 amino acids. Per the germline V gene, CDR1 is MDHEN and CDR2 is SYDVKM. After removal of 4 bases from V and 8 bases from J, the junction contained 9 bases not matched to a gene.

This clonotype has ten or more counts. The gene calls are TRBV6-2 or TRBV6-3 and TRBJ2-1, with 10 bases lining up with TRBD2. The V gene end was trimmed by 2 bases and the J gene end by 5 bases; junction bases not matched to a gene: 9. This CDR3 is 17 amino acids long. The germline V gene encodes CDR1 MNHEY and CDR2 SVGEGT. CDR3 loop: CASSYGILAGKDNEQFF. The CDR3 region has the DNA TGTGCCAGCAGTTACGGCATACTAGCGGGGAAGGACAATGAGCAGTTCTTC.

This clonotype was counted only a few times. The J gene is TRBJ2-5, the V gene TRBV20-1, with unresolved D. With 5 bases removed from V and 3 bases from J, the gap between germline ends came to 16 bases. CDR1 and CDR2 from the germline V gene are DFQATT and SNEGSKA (reference sequence). This CDR3 is built from 14 residues. The CDR3 bases are TGCAGTGCTTCCCGATCCGAAGCAGAAGAGACCCAGTACTTC. Protein: CSASRSEAEETQYF.

As to this clonotype: Mismatch with germline at one junction end may stem from a read error. This sequence joins TRBV7-9 and TRBJ2-2; D gene unclear. The CDR3 spans 15 residues. Germline lookup yields CDR1 SEHNR and CDR2 FQNEAQ (reference sequence). The DNA for the CDR3 is TGTGCCGGCAGCCCAGCACGGGTTAACACCGGGGAGCTGTTTTTT. Amino acids: CAGSPARVNTGELFF. Using reference TRBV7-9 and TRBJ2-2 for the parts outside the CDR3, the full variable domain is DTGVSQNPRHKITKRGQNVTFRCDPISEHNRLYWYRQTLGQGPEFLTYFQNEAQLEKSRLLSDRFSAERPKGSFSTLEIQRTEQGDSAMYLCAGSPARVNTGELFFGEGSRLTVL.

The V gene is TRBV12-3 or TRBV12-4, the J gene TRBJ2-3, with D tentatively TRBD1 or TRBD2 (5 bases each). CDR3 length: 15 residues. Between the trimmed V and J ends, which lost 3 bases and 2 bases, there was a span of 12 bases. The CDR3 DNA reads as TGTGCCAGCAGTTTTTTTTCCGGGGCCACAGATACGCAGTATTTT. This codes for CASSFFSGATDTQYF.

On this clonotype itself: This could be a read error, since a much larger clone is one nucleotide away. The V gene is TRBV29-1, the J gene TRBJ2-7; maybe TRBD1 (6 bases). V was cut by 4 bases and J by 2 bases, with 15 bases left in between. The CDR3 is made up of 14 amino acids. CDR1 and CDR2 from the germline V gene are SQVTM and ANQGSEA. The CDR3 DNA reads as TGCAGCGTTGCAAAGGACAGCCGCCCCTACGAGCAGTACTTC. This sequence encodes CSVAKDSRPYEQYF.

This chain links TRBV29-1 with TRBJ1-5; TRBD1 might be the D (6 bases). Germline V gene lookup returns CDR1 SQVTM and CDR2 ANQGSEA. The CDR3 is 15 amino acids. The CDR3 is CGATQGDIGNQPQHF. The CDR3 region has the DNA TGCGGCGCAACACAGGGTGATATTGGCAATCAGCCCCAGCATTTT.

The chain is built from TRBV18 and TRBJ2-5; 12 bases map to TRBD1. The assigned J gene may be wrong: the sequence end matches TRBJ2-7 better. Germline-derived CDR1 and CDR2 are KGHSH and LQKENI. The CDR3 runs to 18 residues. The CDR3 DNA sequence: TGTGCCAGCTCACCACCGACGGGACAGGGGGCGTTTCATTACGAGCAGTACTTC. The encoded protein is CASSPPTGQGAFHYEQYF.

V is TRBV4-3 and J is TRBJ2-7; TRBD2 matches at 16 bases. V dropped 0 bases and J dropped 6; count of bases not matched to a gene: 5. CDR1 is LGHNA, CDR2 YSLEER, per germline. The CDR3 covers 17 residues. The CDR3 region is CASSQDPGLAGGGEQYF. CDR3 coding DNA: TGCGCCAGCAGCCAAGATCCGGGACTAGCGGGGGGGGGCGAGCAGTACTTC.

Note on this clonotype: Relative to the germline gene, one junction end is altered; a read error may explain this. The CDR3 DNA is TGTGCCGGCAGTCAAGAATCCGGGACCCCAATTCCAACAGATACGCAGTATTTT. Protein product: CAGSQESGTPIPTDTQYF. The chain has TRBV4-2 and TRBJ2-3, with D perhaps assigned TRBD1 or TRBD2 (5 bases each). The length of the CDR3 is 18 residues. Germline V gene data show CDR1 as LGHNA and CDR2 as YNFKEQ.

In this sample, this clonotype turned up many times. CDR3 DNA: TGTGCCAGCGGCCCCGGGTCCGATAGGGAGACCCAGTACTTC. It encodes CASGPGSDRETQYF. The chain joins TRBV28 to TRBJ2-5; no reliable D call. V was pared by 8 bases and J by 5 bases, with 18 bases between. Germline CDR1 and CDR2: MDHEN and SYDVKM. CDR3 length equals 14 residues. The variable domain in full, with the rest retrieved from reference TRBV28 and TRBJ2-5, is DVKVTQSSRYLVKRTGEKVFLECVQDMDHENMFWYRQDPGLGLRLIYFSYDVKMKEKGDIPEGYSVSREKKERFSLILESASTNQTSMYLCASGPGSDRETQYFGPGTRLLVL.

This clonotype came up once. The chain uses TRBV27 and TRBJ2-4; TRBD2 agrees at 10 bases. TRBJ2-7 explains the end of the DNA better; the J call may be wrong. CDR1 and CDR2 from the germline V gene are MNHEY and SMNVEV (reference sequence). This CDR3 is 15 amino acids long. The CDR3 nucleotides are TGTGCCAGCAGTTACAGCGGGGGGGCATCCTACGAGCAGTACGTC. As protein: CASSYSGGASYEQYV.

The rearrangement uses TRBV5-1 and TRBJ2-2; possible D gene TRBD1, 6 bases. V lost 2 bases and J lost 8, with 19 bases in between. Germline V gives CDR1 SGHRS, CDR2 YFSETQ. This CDR3 is 16 amino acids long. The chain's CDR3 is CASSFGQGNVPGELFF. CDR3 nucleotide sequence: TGCGCCAGCAGCTTCGGGCAGGGGAACGTTCCGGGGGAGCTGTTTTTT.

V gene TRBV3-1 combines with J gene TRBJ2-3; 8 bases fit TRBD2. Germline V gene data show CDR1 as LGHDT and CDR2 as YNNKEL (reference sequence). There are 16 residues in the CDR3. Trimming took 4 bases from V and 1 from J; bases not matched to a gene: 7. This chain's CDR3 is CASSLISAGGTDTQYF. As DNA, the CDR3 is TGTGCCAGCAGCCTCATCTCAGCGGGGGGCACAGATACGCAGTATTTT.

This clonotype was recorded at least ten times. This chain connects TRBV5-5 to TRBJ1-2; 7 bases align to TRBD1. The germline V gene encodes CDR1 SGHKS and CDR2 YYEKEE (reference sequence). The CDR3 is 13 amino acids. Germline trimming cut 4 bases from V and 5 bases from J; bases unmatched to any gene: 5. The CDR3 here is CASSIRQGYGYTF. The CDR3, as DNA: TGTGCCAGCAGCATCAGACAGGGTTATGGCTACACCTTC.